Shown below are 6 T cell receptor beta chains from a single sample sequenced in a study of regulatory T cells in long-lasting Graves disease. This sample's time point: persistent/refractory GD, antithyroid drugs over 5 years with positive TRAb. Isolated PBMC RNA provided the starting material for the TCR library. To make TCR beta libraries, researchers used iRepertoire HTBI primers and Arm-PCR of CDR3 regions. TCRdb fed the multiplex PCR reads into MiXCR, producing one record per CDR3 protein. This sample has 500,000 to 800,000 distinct CDR3 sequences, with around 30% found just once. The specimen comprised peripheral blood mononuclear cells (PBMCs), sampled when the disease was refractory, from a patient treated with antithyroid drugs. These receptors came from a female donor with Graves disease.

The chain uses TRBV19 and TRBJ1-5; 11 bases agree with TRBD1. CDR1 and CDR2 (germline): LNHDA, SQIVND (reference sequence). The CDR3 runs to 15 residues. The trim removed 8 bases at V and 4 bases at J, leaving 7 bases unmatched. The chain's CDR3 is CASATGTGGNQPQHF. The CDR3 region has the DNA TGTGCCAGTGCGACCGGGACAGGGGGGAATCAGCCCCAGCATTTT.

CDR3 residues: CATSRAGVHSPLHF. DNA of the CDR3: TGTGCCACCAGCAGAGCAGGGGTGCATTCACCCCTCCACTTT. The chain joins TRBV15 to TRBJ1-6; perhaps TRBD1 as D (6 bases). CDR1 LNHNV and CDR2 YYDKDF come from the germline V gene (reference sequence). V lost 1 base to trimming and J lost 8 bases, with 9 bases between them. There are 14 residues in the CDR3.

At least ten counts were recorded for this clonotype. V is TRBV12-5 and J is TRBJ2-5; D is possibly TRBD1 (6 bases). This CDR3 region has 14 residues. Germline CDR1 and CDR2: LGHNT and FRNRAP. V was cut by 7 bases and J by 2 bases, with 14 bases left in between. CDR3 sequence: CASAPDRLQETQYF. The CDR3 DNA is TGTGCTAGTGCCCCGGACAGATTACAAGAGACCCAGTACTTC.

The V and J genes are TRBV25-1 and TRBJ2-7; 7 nucleotides agree with TRBD1. This CDR3 has 13 amino acids. After removal of 4 bases from V and 5 bases from J, the junction contained 5 bases not matched to a gene. Looked up from germline, CDR1 is MGHDK and CDR2 is SYGVNS. CDR3: CASSARGNDEQYF. Here the CDR3 DNA reads TGTGCCAGCAGTGCCAGGGGGAACGACGAGCAGTACTTC.

The rearrangement joins TRBV20-1 to TRBJ2-5, with TRBD1 matching 8 bases. The trim removed 6 bases at V and 4 bases at J, leaving 10 bases unmatched. The CDR3 runs 14 residues. Germline CDR1 is DFQATT and CDR2 is SNEGSKA (reference sequence). The CDR3 DNA reads as TGCAGTGCCAAACCCGGGACAGGAGGAGAGACCCAGTACTTC. This translates into CSAKPGTGGETQYF.

At least ten counts were recorded for this clonotype. The CDR3 is CASSYSTGAGNTIYF. The DNA of the CDR3 is TGTGCCAGCAGTTACTCCACAGGGGCTGGAAACACCATATATTTT. V and J are TRBV6-5 and TRBJ1-3; 7 bases line up with TRBD1. The CDR3 has 15 residues. With V trimmed by 0 bases and J by 2 bases, 1 base remained unmatched. Germline CDR1 is MNHEY and CDR2 is SVGAGI.